Listed below are T cell receptor beta chains from one sample, sequenced in a study of EBV T-cell therapy then PD-1 blockade in nasopharyngeal carcinoma. Assay: immunoSEQ multiplex PCR; the TCRdb copy retains only in-frame clones and omits some. The data hold under 20,000 clones, with roughly 84% observed a single time. Their antigens remain unidentified. The sequences come from CD8+ T cells from blood, collected at roughly day 32 from a patient whose treatment included autologous EBV-specific T cells and nivolumab. The receptor source for this set is a man between 40 and 49 years old with nasopharyngeal carcinoma. Both conserved end residues are part of each CDR3. D genes are given only for firm matches. Only some rows state a clone size, as once, few, many or a class for expanded clones.

clone_size	v_call	d_call	j_call	cdr3_aa	cdr3_nt
NA	TRBV6-1	NA	TRBJ1-5	CASSEAGLVQANQPQHF	TGTGCCAGCAGTGAAGCGGGGCTGGTCCAGGCGAATCAGCCCCAGCATTTT
NA	TRBV6-5	NA	TRBJ2-4	CASNQFDREDIQYF	TGTGCCAGCAACCAATTCGACAGGGAGGACATTCAGTACTTC
NA	TRBV28	NA	TRBJ2-7	CASTGITGGYEQYF	TGTGCCAGCACCGGCATAACCGGAGGCTACGAGCAGTACTTC
NA	TRBV13	TRBD1	TRBJ2-5	CASSLRQGAGETQYF	TGTGCCAGCAGCTTAAGACAGGGGGCTGGAGAGACCCAGTACTTC
NA	TRBV9	TRBD1	TRBJ1-4	CASSGDSNEKLFF	TGTGCCAGCAGCGGGGACAGTAATGAAAAACTGTTTTTT
NA	TRBV6-6	NA	TRBJ1-2	CASSYSRLGISGGYTF	TGTGCCAGCAGTTACTCGAGGTTAGGGATCTCGGGCGGCTACACCTTC
NA	TRBV29-1	NA	TRBJ2-6	CSVEDSGYSGANVLTF	TGCAGCGTTGAAGATTCGGGGTATTCTGGGGCCAACGTCCTGACTTTC
NA	TRBV4-1	TRBD2	TRBJ2-1	CASSQIAGISYNEQFF	TGCGCCAGCAGCCAAATAGCGGGGATCTCCTACAATGAGCAGTTCTTC
once	TRBV27	NA	TRBJ1-5	CASSLLASSRMQPQHF	TGTGCCAGCAGTTTATTGGCGTCTTCGAGGATGCAGCCCCAGCATTTT
NA	TRBV7-9	NA	TRBJ1-2	CASSYGTYGYTF	TGTGCCAGCAGCTATGGGACTTATGGCTACACCTTC
NA	TRBV27	NA	TRBJ2-3	CASSFLDGTDTQYF	TGTGCCAGCAGTTTTCTCGATGGTACAGATACGCAGTATTTT
NA	TRBV7-9	TRBD2	TRBJ2-7	CASSPLAGGLFYEQYF	TGTGCCAGCAGCCCCCTAGCGGGGGGCCTATTCTACGAGCAGTACTTC
once	TRBV3-1/TRBV3-2	TRBD1	TRBJ2-1	CASSQEGLGETGWFNEQFF	TGTGCCAGCAGCCAAGAAGGTCTCGGGGAGACAGGGTGGTTTAATGAGCAGTTCTTC
NA	TRBV14	NA	TRBJ1-2	CASSPYHPGFGYTF	TGTGCCAGCAGCCCCTACCATCCGGGGTTCGGCTACACCTTC
NA	TRBV6-5	TRBD1	TRBJ1-6	CASSYSGGHSPLHF	TGTGCCAGCAGTTACTCAGGGGGCCATTCACCCCTCCACTTT
NA	TRBV5-1	NA	TRBJ2-5	CASSLEGSNQETQYF	TGCGCCAGCAGCTTGGAAGGCTCTAACCAAGAGACCCAGTACTTC
NA	TRBV2	NA	TRBJ1-4	CATREGGFSNEKLFF	TGTGCCACCCGGGAGGGGGGCTTCTCTAATGAAAAACTGTTTTTT
NA	TRBV5-4	TRBD1	TRBJ2-1	CATFFGTGGLGQFF	TGTGCCACCTTTTTTGGGACAGGGGGCCTGGGGCAGTTCTTC
NA	TRBV6-6	NA	TRBJ1-2	CASQSWGVVKYGYTF	TGTGCCAGCCAGAGTTGGGGGGTGGTTAAGTATGGCTACACCTTC
NA	TRBV6-2/TRBV6-3	NA	TRBJ2-6	CASSNMDSGANVLTF	TGTGCCAGCAGTAACATGGACTCTGGGGCCAACGTCCTGACTTTC
NA	TRBV27	NA	TRBJ2-3	CASSLEGGNTDTQYF	TGTGCCAGCAGTTTAGAAGGCGGAAACACAGATACGCAGTATTTT
NA	TRBV27	NA	TRBJ1-1	CASSFGGMNTEAFF	TGTGCCAGCAGTTTCGGTGGGATGAACACTGAAGCTTTCTTT